This is a list of T cell receptor beta chains from one sample in a study of CD8+ T cells in alopecia areata. Assay used: immunoSEQ multiplex PCR; TCRdb lists only in-frame clones, some missing. In the table there are fewer than 250,000 clones, approximately 47% of which are singletons. Sequences were derived from CD4+ T cells sorted from blood, sampled at roughly week 38, from a patient treated with tofacitinib. These receptors all come from a human donor with alopecia areata. Each CDR3 is given with its conserved first and last residue. D genes are given only for firm matches. Clone size appears in some rows only: once, few, many, or a class for an expanded clone.

CDR3 | DNA | D | J | V | size
CASKAGGYYGYTF | TGTGCCAGCAAGGCAGGGGGCTACTATGGCTACACCTTC | TRBD1 | TRBJ1-2 | TRBV2 | -
CAWTMTGAYGYTF | TGTGCCTGGACCATGACAGGAGCCTATGGCTACACCTTC | - | TRBJ1-2 | TRBV30 | -
CASSAGQGARQPQHF | TGTGCCAGCAGTGCGGGACAGGGGGCTAGACAGCCCCAGCATTTT | TRBD1 | TRBJ1-5 | TRBV6-5 | -
CASSPDRYEQFF | TGTGCCAGCAGCCCCGACAGATATGAGCAGTTCTTC | - | TRBJ2-1 | TRBV7-2 | -
CASSANPGDYGYTF | TGTGCCAGCAGCGCCAATCCAGGGGACTATGGCTACACCTTC | - | TRBJ1-2 | TRBV9 | many
CSVEGVGTDTQYF | TGCAGCGTTGAGGGAGTAGGCACAGATACGCAGTATTTT | - | TRBJ2-3 | TRBV29-1 | -
CSATGGPDTQYF | TGCAGCGCAACTGGGGGGCCAGATACGCAGTATTTT | - | TRBJ2-3 | TRBV29-1 | few
CASSLLAGSGNTIYF | TGTGCCAGCAGTTTATTGGCAGGCTCTGGAAACACCATATATTTT | - | TRBJ1-3 | TRBV27 | few
CASSSPPDSPTYEQYF | TGTGCCAGCAGCTCACCTCCCGACTCCCCCACCTACGAGCAGTACTTC | - | TRBJ2-7 | TRBV11-2 | -
CASSGQPNTGELFF | TGTGCCAGCAGTGGGCAGCCGAACACCGGGGAGCTGTTTTTT | - | TRBJ2-2 | TRBV2 | -
CAWSPNEQFF | TGTGCCTGGAGCCCGAATGAGCAGTTCTTC | - | TRBJ2-1 | TRBV30 | -
CASDSRDGRLTEAFF | TGTGCCAGTGACTCTCGGGACGGGAGGTTGACTGAAGCTTTCTTT | - | TRBJ1-1 | TRBV19 | few
CASSKSAGSTDTQYF | TGTGCTAGCAGCAAGAGCGCGGGTAGCACAGATACGCAGTATTTT | - | TRBJ2-3 | TRBV7-7 | few
CSVDHPAGGSYNEQFF | TGCAGCGTTGATCACCCGGCAGGGGGCTCCTACAATGAGCAGTTCTTC | TRBD1 | TRBJ2-1 | TRBV29-1 | -
CASSLKWLSDGTQYF | TGTGCCAGCAGCTTAAAGTGGCTTAGCGATGGGACCCAGTACTTC | - | TRBJ2-5 | TRBV7-9 | -
CASSATGGNQPQHF | TGTGCCAGCAGTGCTACAGGGGGCAATCAGCCCCAGCATTTT | TRBD1 | TRBJ1-5 | TRBV2 | -
CASSFLSGTAYEQYF | TGTGCCAGCAGTTTTCTGTCCGGGACAGCCTACGAGCAGTACTTC | TRBD1 | TRBJ2-7 | TRBV2 | -
CASSEFRGSVKNIQYF | TGTGCCAGCAGTGAGTTTCGCGGGAGTGTCAAAAACATTCAGTACTTC | TRBD2 | TRBJ2-4 | TRBV2 | few
CSVEEGDRANYGYTF | TGCAGCGTTGAAGAGGGGGACAGAGCTAACTATGGCTACACCTTC | TRBD1 | TRBJ1-2 | TRBV29-1 | once
CASSKMSTGANVLTF | TGTGCCAGCAGTAAGATGAGTACTGGGGCCAACGTCCTGACTTTC | - | TRBJ2-6 | TRBV27 | -
CASQKRAGGVSYEQYF | TGTGCCAGCCAGAAGAGAGCAGGGGGGGTTTCCTACGAGCAGTACTTC | - | TRBJ2-7 | TRBV2 | few
CASSPGGGLITSGANVLTF | TGTGCCAGTAGTCCCGGGGGCGGTTTGATTACGTCTGGGGCCAACGTCCTGACTTTC | - | TRBJ2-6 | TRBV19 | -
CASSFQGLSYEQYF | TGTGCCAGCAGCTTTCAGGGCCTCTCCTACGAGCAGTACTTC | - | TRBJ2-7 | TRBV7-2 | -
CASSSPGQITDTQYF | TGTGCCAGCAGCTCCCCCGGCCAGATTACAGATACGCAGTATTTT | - | TRBJ2-3 | TRBV5-6 | -
CASSLGGARGNYEQYF | TGTGCCAGCAGCTTAGGCGGCGCGCGGGGGAACTACGAGCAGTACTTC | TRBD2 | TRBJ2-7 | TRBV11-1 | -
CASSHGTGKQPQHF | TGTGCCAGCAGTCATGGGACAGGGAAACAGCCCCAGCATTTT | TRBD1 | TRBJ1-5 | TRBV6-5 | few
CASSSDRKGETQYF | TGTGCCAGCAGTTCGGACAGGAAGGGAGAGACCCAGTACTTC | TRBD1 | TRBJ2-5 | TRBV2 | many
CASSEAGSGANVLTF | TGCGCCAGCAGTGAGGCCGGCTCTGGGGCCAACGTCCTGACTTTC | - | TRBJ2-6 | TRBV10-1 | -
CASSRDSPLHF | TGTGCCAGCAGCCGTGATTCACCCCTCCACTTT | - | TRBJ1-6 | TRBV7-9 | few
CASSLEGGSGSYNEQFF | TGCGCCAGCAGCTTGGAAGGAGGGAGCGGGAGTTACAATGAGCAGTTCTTC | TRBD2 | TRBJ2-1 | TRBV5-1 | -
CASSQAGQGENEQFF | TGTGCCAGCAGCCAAGCTGGACAGGGCGAGAATGAGCAGTTCTTC | TRBD1 | TRBJ2-1 | TRBV4-2 | few
CASSQDIQGNQPQHF | TGCGCCAGCAGCCAAGATATCCAGGGGAATCAGCCCCAGCATTTT | - | TRBJ1-5 | TRBV4-3 | -
CASSVATRTPQETQYF | TGTGCCAGCAGCGTAGCTACTAGGACGCCCCAGGAGACCCAGTACTTC | - | TRBJ2-5 | TRBV9 | -
CASSGGGQAKLFF | TGTGCCAGCAGTGGGGGAGGACAGGCAAAACTGTTTTTT | TRBD1 | TRBJ1-4 | TRBV25-1 | -
CAWSGGPVTQYF | TGTGCCTGGAGTGGAGGGCCGGTGACCCAGTACTTC | - | TRBJ2-5 | TRBV30 | -
CASSEIGGGANVLTF | TGTGCCAGCAGTGAAATCGGAGGTGGGGCCAACGTCCTGACTTTC | - | TRBJ2-6 | TRBV2 | few
CASGDETSGSPDTQYF | TGTGCCAGCGGTGATGAGACTAGCGGGAGTCCAGATACGCAGTATTTT | TRBD2 | TRBJ2-3 | TRBV27 | few
CRGGSTYEQYF | TGCAGGGGCGGGTCCACCTACGAGCAGTACTTC | - | TRBJ2-7 | TRBV20-1 | -
CAWSTGGETEAFF | TGTGCCTGGTCTACAGGGGGCGAGACTGAAGCTTTCTTT | TRBD1 | TRBJ1-1 | TRBV30 | -
CASSLDAGQGASEQFF | TGTGCCAGCAGCTTAGATGCGGGACAGGGGGCGAGTGAGCAGTTCTTC | TRBD1 | TRBJ2-1 | TRBV7-2 | -